This T cell receptor (beta chain) comes out of a study of OX40 agonist ivuxolimab in advanced cancers. This CDR3 has 14 amino acids. CDR1 and CDR2 (germline): MNHEY, SMNVEV (reference sequence). Trimming took 5 bases from V and 0 from J, leaving 8 bases between them. Profiled with immunoSEQ multiplex PCR; TCRdb holds only in-frame clones, not every one. Here the sample spans 45,000 to 60,000 clones, around 93% being singletons. A note on this clone: Its antigen is undetermined.

Study-wide results and caveats: CD8+ T cells averaged more expanded clones than CD4+.

The receptor comes from an adult with an advanced solid tumor such as melanoma, head and neck, liver or kidney cancer. The specimen was CD4+ or CD8+ T cells sorted from blood, collected in a trial of the OX40 agonist ivuxolimab. The V call is TRBV27, the J call TRBJ2-1, with D uncertain. CDR3 amino acids: CASSTQSSYNEQFF. CDR3 sequence (DNA): TGTGCCAGCAGTACCCAAAGCTCCTACAATGAGCAGTTCTTC.